This TCR beta chain was sequenced for a study of CD8 T cells in ankylosing spondylitis. This clonotype was recorded a few times. Its antigen is as yet unknown. A quantitative 5'-RACE method, one with molecular barcodes, was used to make TCR beta libraries. TCRdb reprocessed the 5' RACE reads via MiXCR and lists one record per CDR3 protein. The sample lists about 140,000 distinct CDR3 sequences, about 8% occurring once. Per germline, CDR1 SGHTA and CDR2 FQGNSA. This CDR3 comprises 19 residues. V shed 4 bases and J 0 bases; nucleotides not matched to a gene: 13. General study findings and limits: Disease-linked clones bore a CD8+ phenotype and were relatively rare in peripheral blood. It was reported that disease-linked clones were significantly enriched in matched ankylosing spondylitis synovial fluid. Characteristic of ankylosing spondylitis blood, it appeared, was a TCR beta motif comprising eight highly homologous variants.

The sequencing input was synovial fluid, either unsorted or a sorted T cell fraction (not recorded which). The TCR originated in a male donor with ankylosing spondylitis. The gene calls are TRBV7-2 and TRBJ1-5; 9 nucleotides line up with TRBD1. For the CDR3, the DNA is TGTGCCAGCAGCTGGGGGACAGGGAACCCTTCTTATAGCAATCAGCCCCAGCATTTT. Translation gives CASSWGTGNPSYSNQPQHF.